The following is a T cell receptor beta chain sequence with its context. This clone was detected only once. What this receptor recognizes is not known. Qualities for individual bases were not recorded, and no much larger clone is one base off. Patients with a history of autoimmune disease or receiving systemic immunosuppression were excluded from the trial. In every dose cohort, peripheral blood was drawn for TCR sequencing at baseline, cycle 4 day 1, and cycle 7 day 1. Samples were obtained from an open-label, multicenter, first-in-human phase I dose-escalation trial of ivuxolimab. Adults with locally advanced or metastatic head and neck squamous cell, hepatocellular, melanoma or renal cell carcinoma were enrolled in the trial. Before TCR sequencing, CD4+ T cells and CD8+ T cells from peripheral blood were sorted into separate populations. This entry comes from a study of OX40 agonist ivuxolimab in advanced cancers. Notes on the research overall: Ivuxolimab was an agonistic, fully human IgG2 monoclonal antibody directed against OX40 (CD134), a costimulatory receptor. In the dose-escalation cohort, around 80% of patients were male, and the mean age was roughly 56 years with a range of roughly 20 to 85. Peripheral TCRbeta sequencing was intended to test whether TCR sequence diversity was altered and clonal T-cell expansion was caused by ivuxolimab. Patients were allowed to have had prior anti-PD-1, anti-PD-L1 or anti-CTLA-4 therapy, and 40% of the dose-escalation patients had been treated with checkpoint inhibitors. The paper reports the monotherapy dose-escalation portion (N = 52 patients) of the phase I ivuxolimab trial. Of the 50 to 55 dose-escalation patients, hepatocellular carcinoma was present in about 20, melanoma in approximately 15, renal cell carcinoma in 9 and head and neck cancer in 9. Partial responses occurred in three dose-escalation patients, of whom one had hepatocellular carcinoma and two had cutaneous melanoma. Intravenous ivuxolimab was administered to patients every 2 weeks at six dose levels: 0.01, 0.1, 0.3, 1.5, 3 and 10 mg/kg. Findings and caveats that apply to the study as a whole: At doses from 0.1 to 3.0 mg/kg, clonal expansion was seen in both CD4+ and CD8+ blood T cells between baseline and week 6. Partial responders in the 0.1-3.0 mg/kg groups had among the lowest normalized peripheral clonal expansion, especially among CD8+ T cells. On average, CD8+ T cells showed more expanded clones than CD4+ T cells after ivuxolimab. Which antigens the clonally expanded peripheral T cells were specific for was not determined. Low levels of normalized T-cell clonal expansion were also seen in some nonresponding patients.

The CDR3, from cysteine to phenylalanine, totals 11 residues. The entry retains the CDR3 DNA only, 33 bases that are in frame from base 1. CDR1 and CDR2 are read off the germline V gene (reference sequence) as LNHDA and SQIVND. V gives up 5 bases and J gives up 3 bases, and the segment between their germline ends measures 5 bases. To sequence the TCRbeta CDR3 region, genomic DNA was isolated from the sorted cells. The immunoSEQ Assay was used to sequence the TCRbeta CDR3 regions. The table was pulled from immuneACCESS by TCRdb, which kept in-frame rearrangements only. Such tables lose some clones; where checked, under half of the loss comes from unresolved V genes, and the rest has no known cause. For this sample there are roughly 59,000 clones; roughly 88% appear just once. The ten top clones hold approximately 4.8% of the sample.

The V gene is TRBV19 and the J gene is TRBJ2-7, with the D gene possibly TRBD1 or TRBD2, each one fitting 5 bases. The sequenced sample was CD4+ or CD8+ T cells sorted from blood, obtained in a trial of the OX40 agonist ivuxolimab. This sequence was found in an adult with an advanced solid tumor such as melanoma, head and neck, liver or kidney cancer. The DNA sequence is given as TGTGCCAGTAGTGGGGGCTACGAGCAGTACTTC. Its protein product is CASSGGYEQYF.